This is a list of T cell receptor beta chains from one sample in a study of identifying expanded T cells in peripheral blood. Sequenced by immunoSEQ multiplex PCR; TCRdb stores in-frame clones only, minus some. Counted here are more than 90,000 clones, 87% occurring once; the ten biggest clones make up about a sixth. Sequencing input: blood. The origin of the receptors is a person aged 18 to 69 in good health. CDR3s include the opening cysteine and the closing phenylalanine or tryptophan. A D gene is named only where the DNA matches it firmly. Not all rows give a size; the values are once, few, many and, for expanded clones, a class.

d_gene	abundance	v_gene	j_gene	CDR3nt	CDR3aa
NA	NA	TRBV9	TRBJ1-1	TGTGCCAGCAGCGTAAGGTCGCTCACTGAAGCTTTCTTT	CASSVRSLTEAFF
NA	NA	TRBV7-8	TRBJ2-7	TGTGCCAGCAGCTTAGATGCCCTAGGCTCCGTGTACTTC	CASSLDALGSVYF
TRBD1	NA	TRBV5-6	TRBJ2-3	TGTGCCAGCAGCCGACCGCTGAGGACAGGGGAGACAGATACGCAGTATTTT	CASSRPLRTGETDTQYF
NA	once	TRBV7-8	TRBJ2-3	TGTGCCAGCAGTCTAAATCCTCGACTTAGCCGGTATAGCACAGATACGCAGTATTTT	CASSLNPRLSRYSTDTQYF
TRBD1	NA	TRBV7-2	TRBJ2-7	TGTGCCAGCAGCTGGGCCCCCTGGACAGGGCCAATCCCCTACGAGCAGTACTTC	CASSWAPWTGPIPYEQYF
TRBD1	NA	TRBV5-4	TRBJ2-7	TGTGCCAGCAGCACACAACAGGGGGCCGAGCAGTACTTC	CASSTQQGAEQYF
NA	NA	TRBV7-2	TRBJ2-7	TGTGCCAGCAGCTTAGGCACAGGGTCGCTGTACTTC	CASSLGTGSLYF
NA	NA	TRBV5-6	TRBJ1-4	TGTGCCAGCAGCCTAGATGAAAAACTGTTTTTT	CASSLDEKLFF
NA	NA	TRBV11-2	TRBJ1-2	TGTGCCAGCAGCTCCTCCCAGGGCTATGGCTACACCTTC	CASSSSQGYGYTF
NA	NA	TRBV15	TRBJ1-1	TGTGCCACCAGCAGAGTATACGCGGGGTGGAACACTGAAGCTTTCTTT	CATSRVYAGWNTEAFF